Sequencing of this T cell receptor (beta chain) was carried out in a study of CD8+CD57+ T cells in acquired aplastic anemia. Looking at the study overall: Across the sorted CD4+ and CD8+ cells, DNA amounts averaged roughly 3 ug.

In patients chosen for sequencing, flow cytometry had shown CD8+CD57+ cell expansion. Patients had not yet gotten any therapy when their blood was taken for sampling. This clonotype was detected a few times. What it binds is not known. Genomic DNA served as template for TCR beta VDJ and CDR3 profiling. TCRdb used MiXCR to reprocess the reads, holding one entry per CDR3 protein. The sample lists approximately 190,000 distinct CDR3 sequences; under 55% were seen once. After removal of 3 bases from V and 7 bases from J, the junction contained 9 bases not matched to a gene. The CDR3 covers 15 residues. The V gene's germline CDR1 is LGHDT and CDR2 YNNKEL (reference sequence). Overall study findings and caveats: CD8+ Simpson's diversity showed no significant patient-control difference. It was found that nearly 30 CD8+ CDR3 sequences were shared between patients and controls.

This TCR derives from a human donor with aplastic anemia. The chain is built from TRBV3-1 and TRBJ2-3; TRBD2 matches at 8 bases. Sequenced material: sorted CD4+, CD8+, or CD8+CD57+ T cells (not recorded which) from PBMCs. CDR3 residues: CASSQDTGGANTQYF. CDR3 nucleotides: TGTGCCAGCAGCCAGGATACGGGGGGGGCGAATACGCAGTATTTT.